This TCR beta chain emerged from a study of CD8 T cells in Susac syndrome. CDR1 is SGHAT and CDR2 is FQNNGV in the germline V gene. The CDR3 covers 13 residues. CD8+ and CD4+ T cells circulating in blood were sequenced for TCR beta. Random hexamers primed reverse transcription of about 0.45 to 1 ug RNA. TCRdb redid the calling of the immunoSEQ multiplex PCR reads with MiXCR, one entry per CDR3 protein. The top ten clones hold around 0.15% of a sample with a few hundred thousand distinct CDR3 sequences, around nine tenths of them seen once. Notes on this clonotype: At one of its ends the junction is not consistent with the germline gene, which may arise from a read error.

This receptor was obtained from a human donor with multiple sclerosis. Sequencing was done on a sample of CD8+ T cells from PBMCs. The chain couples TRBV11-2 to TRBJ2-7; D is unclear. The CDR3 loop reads CASSFAGYYELYF. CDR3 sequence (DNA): TGTGCCAGCAGCTTCGCCGGCTACTACGAGCTGTACTTC.